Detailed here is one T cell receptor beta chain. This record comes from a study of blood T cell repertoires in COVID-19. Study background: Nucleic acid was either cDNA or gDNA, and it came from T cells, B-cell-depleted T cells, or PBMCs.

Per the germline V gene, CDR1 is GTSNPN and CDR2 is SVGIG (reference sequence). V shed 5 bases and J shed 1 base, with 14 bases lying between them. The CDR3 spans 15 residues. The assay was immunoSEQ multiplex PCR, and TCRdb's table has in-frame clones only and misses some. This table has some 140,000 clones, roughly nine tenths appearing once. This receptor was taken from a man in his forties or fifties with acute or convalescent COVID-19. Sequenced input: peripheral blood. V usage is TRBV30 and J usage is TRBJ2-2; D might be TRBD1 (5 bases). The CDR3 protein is CAWSRGGRNTGELFF. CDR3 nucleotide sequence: TGTGCCTGGTCAAGGGGCGGACGGAACACCGGGGAGCTGTTTTTT.